The 9 T cell receptor beta chains listed next were all sequenced from one sample in a study of cytomegalovirus exposure and HLA in healthy donors. PCR employed 60 Vbeta and 13 Jbeta primers. TCRdb's table, derived via immunoSEQ multiplex PCR, lists solely in-frame clones and lacks some. The data contain around 100,000 clones, about 74% of them singletons. Source material: PBMCs. The receptors were gathered from a female donor in good health and CMV-seropositive.

The CDR3 DNA sequence: TGTGCCAGCTCACCACGAAATGCACATCTGAACACTGAAGCTTTCTTT. Protein: CASSPRNAHLNTEAFF. This rearrangement joins TRBV18 to TRBJ1-1, with D unclear. Germline-derived CDR1 and CDR2 are KGHSH and LQKENI. This CDR3 region has 16 residues. Trimming took off 1 base at V and 0 bases at J, with 12 bases between the two ends. The full variable domain, its missing parts supplied by reference TRBV18 and TRBJ1-1, is NAGVMQNPRHLVRRRGQEARLRCSPMKGHSHVYWYRQLPEEGLKFMVYLQKENIIDESGMPKERFSAEFPKEGPSILRIQQVVRGDSAAYFCASSPRNAHLNTEAFFGQGTRLTVV.

This clone was picked up a small number of times. The rearrangement uses TRBV10-1 and TRBJ2-1; the D gene is possibly TRBD2 (7 bases). CDR1 and CDR2 (germline): WNHNN, SYGVQD (reference sequence). V was clipped by 8 bases and J by 3 bases, with 14 bases between them. The CDR3 sequence is 14 residues long. CDR3 sequence: CASWGLADYNEQFF. The CDR3 region has the DNA TGCGCCAGCTGGGGGCTAGCGGACTACAATGAGCAGTTCTTC.

The chain carries TRBV27 and TRBJ2-1, with TRBD1 matching over 7 bases. Germline-derived CDR1 and CDR2 are MNHEY and SMNVEV (reference sequence). After removal of 6 bases from V and 8 bases from J, the junction contained 16 bases not matched to a gene. The CDR3 is made up of 16 amino acids. The DNA of the CDR3 is TGTGCCAGCAGAAACTCGGACAGGTGGCTCTCGTATGAGCAGTTCTTC. This sequence encodes CASRNSDRWLSYEQFF.

This clone came up a few times. The gene calls are TRBV7-3 and TRBJ2-7; D gene ambiguous. Germline CDR1 SGHTA, CDR2 FQGTGA. The CDR3 is 13 residues long. V was shortened by 5 bases and J by 6 bases, with 14 bases between the two germline ends. In nucleotides, the CDR3 is TGTGCCAGCAGCATCGACACCCGTGGCGAGCAGTACTTC. Its protein is CASSIDTRGEQYF.

The chain joins TRBV21-1 to TRBJ2-6; TRBD1, the D gene given by the table, was not confirmed from the DNA. TRBV21-1 is described as a pseudogene. The CDR3 totals 19 residues. CDR3 region: CASSKGYRRGRSGANVLTF. The DNA of the CDR3 is TGTGCCAGCAGCAAAGGATATCGCAGGGGGCGCTCTGGGGCCAACGTCCTGACTTTC.

This chain uses TRBV30 with TRBJ1-5; D is uncertain. V was cut by 2 bases and J by 0 bases, with 11 bases left in between. This CDR3 is built from 15 residues. Germline V CDR1 and CDR2: GTSNPN, SVGIG (reference sequence). CDR3 nucleotide sequence: TGTGCCTGGAGTCGAGGGTTCCCTAGCAATCAGCCCCAGCATTTT. Its translation: CAWSRGFPSNQPQHF.

The genes are TRBV28 and TRBJ2-2; TRBD2 matches 9 bases. This CDR3 is 17 amino acids long. V lost 3 bases to trimming and J lost 5 bases; unmatched junction nucleotides: 10. The germline gives CDR1 MDHEN, CDR2 SYDVKM. The CDR3 sequence is CASSLAEREVRTGELFF. The CDR3 DNA follows: TGTGCCAGCAGTTTGGCAGAGCGGGAGGTGCGGACCGGGGAGCTGTTTTTT.

This clone was detected a few times. The junction does not match germline at one end; this may be a read error. The chain carries TRBV7-9 and TRBJ2-5, with no clear D. Germline loops: CDR1 SEHNR, CDR2 FQNEAQ (reference sequence). This CDR3 has 11 amino acids. The DNA of the CDR3 is TGTTCCAGCAGCCTGGAGCGGACCCAGTACTTC. Its translation is CSSSLERTQYF.

The chain carries TRBV7-2 and TRBJ1-6; TRBD1 matches at 10 bases. With V trimmed by 5 bases and J by 7 bases, 11 bases remained unmatched. Germline lookup yields CDR1 SGHTA and CDR2 FQGNSA. CDR3 length equals 17 residues. The CDR3 loop reads CASSPPSGTGANSPLHF. For the CDR3, the DNA is TGTGCCAGCAGCCCACCTTCAGGGACAGGGGCGAATTCACCCCTCCACTTT.